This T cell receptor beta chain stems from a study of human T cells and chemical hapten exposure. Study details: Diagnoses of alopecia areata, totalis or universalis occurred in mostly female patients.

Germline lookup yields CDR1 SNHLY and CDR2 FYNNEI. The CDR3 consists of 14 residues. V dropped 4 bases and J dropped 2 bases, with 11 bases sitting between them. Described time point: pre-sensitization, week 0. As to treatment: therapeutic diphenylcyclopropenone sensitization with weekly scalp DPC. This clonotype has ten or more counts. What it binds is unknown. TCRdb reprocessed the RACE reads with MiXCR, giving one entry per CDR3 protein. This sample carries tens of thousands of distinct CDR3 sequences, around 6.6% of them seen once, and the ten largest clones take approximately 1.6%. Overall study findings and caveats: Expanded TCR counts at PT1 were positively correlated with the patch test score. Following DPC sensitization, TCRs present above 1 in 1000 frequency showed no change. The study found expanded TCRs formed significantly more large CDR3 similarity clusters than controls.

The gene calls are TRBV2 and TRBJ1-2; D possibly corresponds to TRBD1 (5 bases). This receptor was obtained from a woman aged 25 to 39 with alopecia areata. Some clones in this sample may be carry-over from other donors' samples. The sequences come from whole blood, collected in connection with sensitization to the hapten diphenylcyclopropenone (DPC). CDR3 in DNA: TGTGCCAGCAGTGTTTTGGCAGGGAACTATGGCTACACCTTC. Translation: CASSVLAGNYGYTF.